Below are 8 T cell receptor beta chains sequenced from a single sample in a study of patients and donors after allogeneic stem cell transplantation. TCRdb reprocessed the RT-PCR reads via MiXCR and lists one record per CDR3 protein. The sample lists 150,000 to 250,000 distinct CDR3 sequences, around two fifths seen once, with around 35% in the top ten. Source material: blood, either unsorted or a sorted T cell fraction (not recorded which). The source is a human donor who was either an allogeneic HSCT recipient or a stem cell or donor lymphocyte infusion donor (not recorded which). It is not recorded whose cells these are; they may come from a transplant donor.

This clonotype was recorded only once. The chain is built from TRBV24-1 and TRBJ2-5; D unclear. The V and J ends lost 4 bases and 0 bases respectively, with 11 bases between them. Looked up from germline, CDR1 is KGHDR and CDR2 is SFDVKD. This CDR3 has 15 residues. CDR3 residues: CATSEGQSYQETQYF. For the CDR3, the DNA is TGTGCCACCAGTGAGGGTCAGTCGTACCAAGAGACCCAGTACTTC.

Only a few counts were recorded for this clonotype. The V gene is TRBV29-1, the J gene TRBJ1-1, with D unresolved. Trimming took off 3 bases at V and 1 base at J, with 6 bases between the two ends. The CDR3 runs 12 residues. CDR1 and CDR2 from the germline V gene are SQVTM and ANQGSEA. The CDR3 DNA reads TGCAGCGTTGAGGAGGGGAACACTGAAGCTTTCTTT. Protein: CSVEEGNTEAFF.

The chain combines TRBV10-3 with TRBJ2-3, with D maybe TRBD2 (5 bases). CDR3 length equals 13 residues. Germline V CDR1 and CDR2: ENHRY, SYGVKD. The V and J ends lost 6 bases and 2 bases respectively, with 9 bases between them. CDR3 DNA sequence: TGTGCCATCAGGGGAGACCCCACAGATACGCAGTATTTT. This gives the protein CAIRGDPTDTQYF.

The chain uses TRBV12-3 or TRBV12-4 and TRBJ2-1; TRBD2 might be the D (5 bases). V was cut by 3 bases and J by 7 bases, with 10 bases left in between. This CDR3 is 13 amino acids long. In nucleotides, the CDR3 is TGTGCCAGCAGTTTCCTAGCAAGGAATGAGCAGTTCTTC. It translates to CASSFLARNEQFF.

The chain combines TRBV5-6 with TRBJ1-1; D not resolved. This CDR3 is built from 12 residues. Germline V gene sequence: CDR1 SGHDT, CDR2 YYEEEE. Trimming left V 0 bases short and J 6 bases short, with 6 bases between. In nucleotides, the CDR3 is TGTGCCAGCAGCTTGGGGATGGCTGAAGCTTTCTTT. This gives the protein CASSLGMAEAFF.

The rearrangement links TRBV11-2 to TRBJ2-3; 8 nucleotides line up with TRBD1. The CDR3 consists of 15 residues. CDR1 and CDR2 (germline): SGHAT, FQNNGV. V dropped 5 bases and J dropped 4; count of bases not matched to a gene: 8. The CDR3, as DNA: TGTGCCAGCAGCGTGGACAGGGCGCACGCAGATACGCAGTATTTT. Translation: CASSVDRAHADTQYF.

The CDR3 DNA reads as TGTGCCAGCAGCTTGGGAGGGACACGCAATCAGCCCCAGCATTTT. It encodes CASSLGGTRNQPQHF. This rearrangement joins TRBV5-8 to TRBJ1-5; possibly TRBD1 for D (6 bases). Germline V gives CDR1 SGHTS, CDR2 YDEGEE. The CDR3 is 15 amino acids. Trimming removed 0 bases at V and 2 bases at J, with 9 bases between.

The chain is built from TRBV5-1 and TRBJ2-1, with D tentatively TRBD1 (6 bases). Deletions cut 0 bases from V and 0 bases from J, with 10 bases between. This CDR3 has 16 residues. Germline lookup yields CDR1 SGHRS and CDR2 YFSETQ. CDR3 DNA sequence: TGCGCCAGCAGCTTGGTCGGGGACAACTCCTACAATGAGCAGTTCTTC. This codes for CASSLVGDNSYNEQFF.